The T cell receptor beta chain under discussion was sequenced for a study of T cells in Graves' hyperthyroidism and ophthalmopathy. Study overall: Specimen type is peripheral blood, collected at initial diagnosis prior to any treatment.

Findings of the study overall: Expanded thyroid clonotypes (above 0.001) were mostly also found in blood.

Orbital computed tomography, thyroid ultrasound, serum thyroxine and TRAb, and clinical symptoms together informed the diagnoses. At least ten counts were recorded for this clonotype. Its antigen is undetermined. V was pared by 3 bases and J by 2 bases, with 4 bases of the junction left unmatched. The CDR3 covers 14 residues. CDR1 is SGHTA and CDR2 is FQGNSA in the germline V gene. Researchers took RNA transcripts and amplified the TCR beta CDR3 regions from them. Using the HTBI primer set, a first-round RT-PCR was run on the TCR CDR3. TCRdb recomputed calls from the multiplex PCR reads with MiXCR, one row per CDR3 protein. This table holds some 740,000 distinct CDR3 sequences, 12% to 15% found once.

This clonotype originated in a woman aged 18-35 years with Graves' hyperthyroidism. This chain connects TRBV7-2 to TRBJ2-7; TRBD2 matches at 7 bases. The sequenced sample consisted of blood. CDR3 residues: CASSFGGGPYEQYF. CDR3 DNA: TGTGCCAGCAGCTTCGGGGGAGGGCCCTACGAGCAGTACTTC.